Listed here are 7 T cell receptor beta chains from one sample, sequenced in a study of T-cell memory formation after mild COVID-19. TCRdb fed the 5' RACE reads into MiXCR, producing one record per CDR3 protein. Of a few hundred thousand distinct CDR3 sequences in the sample, 16% were seen once. Sequencing used PBMCs or a T cell subset sorted from them (not recorded which). These receptors were taken from a man aged 18 to 29 who had mild COVID-19 (a few samples of this study predate the infection). Cell type and time point are not known.

The V gene is TRBV5-6, the J gene TRBJ2-5; 7 nucleotides match TRBD2. Per germline, CDR1 SGHDT and CDR2 YYEEEE. The CDR3 runs 13 residues. The V gene end was trimmed by 6 bases and the J gene end by 3 bases; junction bases not matched to a gene: 5. The DNA of the CDR3 is TGTGCCAGCACTAGGCGGGGGAAAGAGACCCAGTACTTC. It codes for CASTRRGKETQYF. Combining the CDR3 with reference TRBV5-6 and TRBJ2-5 gives the whole variable domain DAGVTQSPTHLIKTRGQQVTLRCSPKSGHDTVSWYQQALGQGPQFIFQYYEEEERQRGNFPDRFSGHQFPNYSSELNVNALLLGDSALYLCASTRRGKETQYFGPGTRLLVL.

This clonotype has only a few counts. CDR3 sequence reads: CASSLNENTEAFF. The DNA of the CDR3 is TGTGCCAGCAGTTTAAATGAGAACACTGAAGCTTTCTTT. The chain has TRBV12-3 or TRBV12-4 and TRBJ1-1; no clear D gene. The V and J ends lost 2 bases and 1 base respectively, with 5 bases between them. The CDR3 has 13 residues.

In its sample, this clonotype was seen a few times. The chain combines TRBV12-3 or TRBV12-4 with TRBJ1-2; D may be TRBD1 (5 bases). V lost 6 bases and J lost 4, with 18 bases in between. This CDR3 comprises 15 residues. CDR3 amino acids: CASSSMQGDAYGYTF. CDR3 nucleotides: TGTGCCAGCAGCTCCATGCAGGGTGACGCCTATGGCTACACCTTC.

The chain has TRBV5-1 and TRBJ2-1, with TRBD1 as a possible D gene (5 bases). V lost 2 bases and J 8 bases, leaving 14 bases between the germline ends. Germline loops: CDR1 SGHRS, CDR2 YFSETQ. The CDR3 loop spans 14 amino acids. CDR3 region: CASSLGAPVDEQFF. CDR3 DNA: TGCGCCAGCAGCTTAGGGGCCCCCGTCGATGAGCAGTTCTTC. Full variable domain (remainder filled in from reference TRBV5-1 and TRBJ2-1): KAGVTQTPRYLIKTRGQQVTLSCSPISGHRSVSWYQQTPGQGLQFLFEYFSETQRNKGNFPGRFSGRQFSNSRSEMNVSTLELGDSALYLCASSLGAPVDEQFFGPGTRLTVL.

The V gene is TRBV7-9, the J gene TRBJ1-3; D gene uncertain. CDR1 is SEHNR, CDR2 FQNEAQ, per germline (reference sequence). V shed 5 bases and J shed 9 bases, with 20 bases lying between them. The CDR3 spans 15 residues. CDR3 residues: CASSPPGSARTTIYF. In DNA form, the CDR3 reads TGTGCCAGCAGCCCCCCAGGCAGTGCAAGGACCACCATATATTTT. Looking up the rest from reference TRBV7-9 and TRBJ1-3 gives the full variable domain: DTGVSQNPRHKITKRGQNVTFRCDPISEHNRLYWYRQTLGQGPEFLTYFQNEAQLEKSRLLSDRFSAERPKGSFSTLEIQRTEQGDSAMYLCASSPPGSARTTIYFGEGSWLTVV.

This clonotype was detected ten times or more. The V and J genes are TRBV6-4 and TRBJ2-7; D remains unclear. This CDR3 is built from 12 residues. Germline-derived CDR1 and CDR2 are MRHNA and SNTAGT. Trimming pared 2 bases from V and 2 bases from J, leaving 4 bases between. The CDR3 sequence is CASSDGTYEQYV. The CDR3 nucleotides are TGTGCCAGCAGTGACGGGACCTACGAGCAGTACGTC.

This clonotype was detected only a few times. The CDR3 coding sequence is TGTGCCAGCAGCTTAGTACAGGGCCACTACGAGCAGTACGTC. This encodes CASSLVQGHYEQYV. The chain couples TRBV7-2 to TRBJ2-7; the D gene is possibly TRBD1 (6 bases). The V end was cut by 1 base, the J end by 3 bases, with 10 bases between. CDR3 length: 14 amino acids. Germline assignment: CDR1 SGHTA and CDR2 FQGNSA.